Here is one TCR beta chain with its context. The record originates from a study of early stage breast cancer tumors. The germline V gene encodes CDR1 MNHNY and CDR2 SVGAGI (reference sequence). This CDR3 contains 13 residues. V lost 5 bases and J 6 bases, leaving 11 bases between the germline ends. Profiling relied on immunoSEQ multiplex PCR, and the TCRdb table lists in-frame clones only, not all of them. Of some 70,000 clones detected, around 85% appear once; the ten largest clones hold roughly 3.5%. The TCR originated in a person between 60 and 70 years old with breast cancer. The sample was blood. The chain is built from TRBV6-6 and TRBJ2-1; no clear D. In DNA, the CDR3 is TGTGCCAGCAGTAAACGAGCCGCCAATGAGCAGTTCTTC. It codes for CASSKRAANEQFF.